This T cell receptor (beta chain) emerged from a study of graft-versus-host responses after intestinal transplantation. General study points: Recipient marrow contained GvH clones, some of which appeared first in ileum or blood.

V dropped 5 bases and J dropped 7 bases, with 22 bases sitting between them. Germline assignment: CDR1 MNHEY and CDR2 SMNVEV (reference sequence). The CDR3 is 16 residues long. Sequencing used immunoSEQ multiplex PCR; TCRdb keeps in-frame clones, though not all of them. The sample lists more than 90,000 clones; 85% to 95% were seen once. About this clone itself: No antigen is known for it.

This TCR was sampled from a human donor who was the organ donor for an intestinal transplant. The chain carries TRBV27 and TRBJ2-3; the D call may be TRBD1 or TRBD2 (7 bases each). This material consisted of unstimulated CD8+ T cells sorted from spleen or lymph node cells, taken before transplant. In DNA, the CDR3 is TGTGCCAGCAGTGGACCAGGGGGGGCGCATGCGAATACGCAGTATTTT. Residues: CASSGPGGAHANTQYF.